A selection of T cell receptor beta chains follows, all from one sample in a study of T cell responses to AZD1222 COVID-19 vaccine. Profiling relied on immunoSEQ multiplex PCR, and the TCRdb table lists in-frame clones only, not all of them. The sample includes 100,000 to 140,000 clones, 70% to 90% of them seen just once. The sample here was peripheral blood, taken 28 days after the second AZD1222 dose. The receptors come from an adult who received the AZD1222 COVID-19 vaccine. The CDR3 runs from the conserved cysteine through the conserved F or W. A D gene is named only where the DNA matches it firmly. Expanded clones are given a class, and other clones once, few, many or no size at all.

CDR3nt: TGTGCCAGCAGCGATCAGGGTGGGGGTCAGCCCCAGCATTTT
CDR3aa: CASSDQGGGQPQHF
abundance: -
d_gene: -
j_gene: TRBJ1-5
v_gene: TRBV9

CDR3nt: TGTGCCTGGAGTCACCAACACCTTGGGGCGCCTAATTTCTTT
CDR3aa: CAWSHQHLGAPNFF
abundance: -
d_gene: -
j_gene: TRBJ1-1
v_gene: TRBV30

CDR3nt: TGTGCCAGCAGTTACTCGAAGAACACTGAAGCTTTCTTT
CDR3aa: CASSYSKNTEAFF
abundance: -
d_gene: -
j_gene: TRBJ1-1
v_gene: TRBV6-5

CDR3nt: TGTGCCAGCAGTTCTCAGGGAACCGGGGAGCTGTTTTTT
CDR3aa: CASSSQGTGELFF
abundance: -
d_gene: -
j_gene: TRBJ2-2
v_gene: TRBV6-5

CDR3nt: TGTGCCAGCAGCCCAAGGATAGGCGTTGGGGAGCTGTTTTTT
CDR3aa: CASSPRIGVGELFF
abundance: once
d_gene: -
j_gene: TRBJ2-2
v_gene: TRBV7-8

CDR3nt: TGTGCCAGCAGCGTAGTGGGCACAGATACGCAGTATTTT
CDR3aa: CASSVVGTDTQYF
abundance: few
d_gene: -
j_gene: TRBJ2-3
v_gene: TRBV9

CDR3nt: TGTGCCAGCAGTGAAAGGGTTAGCGGGGTCTACGAGCAGTACTTC
CDR3aa: CASSERVSGVYEQYF
abundance: -
d_gene: TRBD2
j_gene: TRBJ2-7
v_gene: TRBV2

CDR3nt: TGCGCCAGCAGACCCTCCGGGACACCAAAACACGAGCAGTACTTC
CDR3aa: CASRPSGTPKHEQYF
abundance: -
d_gene: -
j_gene: TRBJ2-7
v_gene: TRBV5-1

CDR3nt: TGTGCCAGTAGTACGAGGGACAGGGCCTACGAGCAGTACTTC
CDR3aa: CASSTRDRAYEQYF
abundance: -
d_gene: TRBD1
j_gene: TRBJ2-7
v_gene: TRBV19

CDR3nt: TGTGCCAGCAGACCCGGACAGGGGGAGTTCTACGAGCAGTACTTC
CDR3aa: CASRPGQGEFYEQYF
abundance: -
d_gene: TRBD1
j_gene: TRBJ2-7
v_gene: TRBV6-5

CDR3nt: TGCGCCAGCGGACCGACAGGGACCTACGAGCAGTACTTC
CDR3aa: CASGPTGTYEQYF
abundance: -
d_gene: TRBD1
j_gene: TRBJ2-7
v_gene: TRBV5-1

CDR3nt: TGTGCCAGCAGTTTGATCGGGGGGCTAGGTCAGCCCCAGCATTTT
CDR3aa: CASSLIGGLGQPQHF
abundance: -
d_gene: -
j_gene: TRBJ1-5
v_gene: TRBV28

CDR3nt: TGTGCCAGCAGTGAACTACAGGGAAGCACTGAAGCTTTCTTT
CDR3aa: CASSELQGSTEAFF
abundance: -
d_gene: -
j_gene: TRBJ1-1
v_gene: TRBV6-1

CDR3nt: TGCGCCAGCAGCTTGGTGGGACAGGGCGATGGCTACACCTTC
CDR3aa: CASSLVGQGDGYTF
abundance: once
d_gene: TRBD1
j_gene: TRBJ1-2
v_gene: TRBV5-1

CDR3nt: TGCGCCAGCAGCCAAGATCAGGGACGTAATTACGAGCAGTACTTC
CDR3aa: CASSQDQGRNYEQYF
abundance: -
d_gene: -
j_gene: TRBJ2-7
v_gene: TRBV4-1

CDR3nt: TGTGCCAGCAGCTTGGACAGACTGAACACTGAAGCTTTCTTT
CDR3aa: CASSLDRLNTEAFF
abundance: -
d_gene: -
j_gene: TRBJ1-1
v_gene: TRBV5-5